This T cell receptor (beta chain) stems from a study of blood T cells in healthy people across ages. Sample-barcoded 5' priming and a J-beta primer mix drove a second PCR of roughly 6 to 12 cycles. MiXCR was run by TCRdb on the 5' RACE reads, yielding one entry per CDR3 protein. The sample yields 1.5 million to 2 million distinct CDR3 sequences, about 50% seen once. CDR1 and CDR2 from the germline V gene are DFQATT and SNEGSKA (reference sequence). The V gene end was trimmed by 3 bases and the J gene end by 6 bases; junction bases not matched to a gene: 13. This CDR3 comprises 16 residues. The sequence came from a woman aged 35 to 49 in good health. The sample taken for sequencing was blood. The chain uses TRBV20-1 and TRBJ2-7, with TRBD2 matching 11 bases. CDR3 in amino acids: CSARDHSGGASSEQYF. In nucleotides, the CDR3 is TGCAGTGCTAGGGACCATAGCGGGGGGGCTTCCAGCGAGCAGTACTTC.